The source of this T cell receptor beta chain is a study of T cells after yellow fever vaccination. MiXCR, applied by TCRdb to the 5' RACE reads, yields one record per CDR3 protein. This sample yields some 160,000 distinct CDR3 sequences, of which 9.3% are seen a single time; 35% to 40% belongs to the top ten. Concerning this clonotype itself: What it binds is unknown.

Study-level findings and limits: Although the secondary response was weaker, it peaked faster, at day 5 versus 15.

V lost 7 bases and J lost 0, with 7 bases in between. CDR3 length equals 13 residues. The chain couples TRBV12-3 or TRBV12-4 to TRBJ1-3; D is unclear. The sequence was obtained from a young man who received the YFV17D yellow fever vaccine. The sequences come from CD8+ T cells sorted from PBMCs, collected 45 days after the yellow fever booster vaccination. The DNA of the CDR3 is TGTGCCAGCACAGTCTCCTCTGGAAACACCATATATTTT. As protein: CASTVSSGNTIYF.